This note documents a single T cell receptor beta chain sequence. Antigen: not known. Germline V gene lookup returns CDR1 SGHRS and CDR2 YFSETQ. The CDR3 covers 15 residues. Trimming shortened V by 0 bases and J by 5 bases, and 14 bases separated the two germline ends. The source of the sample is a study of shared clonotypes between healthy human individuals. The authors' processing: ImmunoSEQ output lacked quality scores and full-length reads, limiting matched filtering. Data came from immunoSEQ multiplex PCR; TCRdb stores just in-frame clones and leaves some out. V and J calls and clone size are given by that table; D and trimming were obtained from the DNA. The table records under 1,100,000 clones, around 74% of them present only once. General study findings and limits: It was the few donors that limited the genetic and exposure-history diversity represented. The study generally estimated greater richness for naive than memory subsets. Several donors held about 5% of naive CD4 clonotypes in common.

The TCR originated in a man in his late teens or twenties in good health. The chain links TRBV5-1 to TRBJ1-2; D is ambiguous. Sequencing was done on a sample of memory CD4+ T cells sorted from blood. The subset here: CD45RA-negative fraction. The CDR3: CASSLGQDAPYGYTF. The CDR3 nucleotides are TGCGCCAGCAGCTTGGGTCAAGACGCACCGTATGGCTACACCTTC.